The 22 T cell receptor beta chains below come from one sample, sequenced in a study of blood T cells in healthy people across ages. The authors ran a second PCR of about 6 to 12 cycles using a sample-barcoded 5' primer and a J-beta primer mix. TCRdb re-derived calls from the 5' RACE reads in MiXCR, one entry per CDR3 protein. The profile shows about 1 million distinct CDR3 sequences, over 35% of them singletons. What was sequenced was blood. Source of these receptors: a woman aged 55-70 years in good health.

A few counts support this clonotype. The V gene is TRBV11-3, the J gene TRBJ2-3, with D possibly being TRBD1 (5 bases). The germline V gene encodes CDR1 SGHNT and CDR2 YENEEA. There are 15 residues in the CDR3. Trimming stripped 2 bases from V and 2 bases from J, with 11 bases between. CDR3 amino acids: CASSLNPTATDTQYF. CDR3 DNA: TGTGCCAGCAGCTTAAACCCGACAGCCACAGATACGCAGTATTTT.

This clonotype was counted many times. This rearrangement joins TRBV7-2 to TRBJ1-2; D is perhaps TRBD1 (5 bases). V was clipped by 1 base and J by 7 bases, with 13 bases between them. Looked up from germline, CDR1 is SGHTA and CDR2 is FQGNSA. This CDR3 has 14 residues. The DNA of the CDR3 is TGTGCCAGCAGCTTAGGGCAGGGTCTGGGTGGCTACACCTTC. It specifies CASSLGQGLGGYTF.

This chain connects TRBV9 to TRBJ2-3, with 9 bases identical to TRBD2. From germline, CDR1 is SGDLS and CDR2 YYNGEE. The CDR3 has 16 amino acids. The V gene end was trimmed by 3 bases and the J gene end by 4 bases; junction bases not matched to a gene: 9. CDR3 sequence: CASSGNVAGVADTQYF. In nucleotides, the CDR3 is TGTGCCAGCAGCGGAAACGTAGCGGGAGTCGCAGATACGCAGTATTTT.

This chain connects TRBV3-1 to TRBJ2-7; D uncertain. This CDR3 region has 16 residues. The germline V gene encodes CDR1 LGHDT and CDR2 YNNKEL (reference sequence). V lost 4 bases, J lost 0 bases, and 16 bases lay in between. This CDR3 is CASSRSIAASSYEQYF. The CDR3 DNA is TGTGCCAGCAGCCGCTCAATAGCAGCGAGCTCCTACGAGCAGTACTTC.

The chain employs TRBV4-1 and TRBJ2-1; D gene uncertain. Per the germline V gene, CDR1 is MGHRA and CDR2 is YSYEKL. The CDR3 loop spans 14 amino acids. Trimming removed 2 bases at V and 4 bases at J, with 9 bases between. The CDR3 spells CASSQTARYNEQFF. In nucleotides, the CDR3 is TGCGCCAGCAGCCAAACCGCCCGGTACAATGAGCAGTTCTTC.

The chain recombines TRBV11-2 with TRBJ2-5, with 7 bases that match TRBD2. Trimming at V came to 0 bases and at J to 11 bases, leaving 9 bases not matched to a gene. The CDR3 contains 14 residues. Germline CDR1 SGHAT, CDR2 FQNNGV. In nucleotides, the CDR3 is TGTGCCAGCAGCTTAGATCTAGGCGGGAGTGAGCAGTACTTC. Protein sequence: CASSLDLGGSEQYF. Combining the CDR3 with reference TRBV11-2 and TRBJ2-5 gives the whole variable domain EAGVAQSPRYKIIEKRQSVAFWCNPISGHATLYWYQQILGQGPKLLIQFQNNGVVDDSQLPKDRFSAERLKGVDSTLKIQPAKLEDSAVYLCASSLDLGGSEQYFGPGTRLLVL.

There are a few counts of this clonotype. V and J are TRBV5-1 and TRBJ2-3; maybe TRBD2 (6 bases). In germline, CDR1 is SGHRS, CDR2 YFSETQ. Trimming took off 9 bases at V and 2 bases at J, with 13 bases between the two ends. There are 13 residues in the CDR3. As DNA, the CDR3 is TGCGCCACTTCCGCGGGATACACAGATACGCAGTATTTT. It encodes CATSAGYTDTQYF.

This clonotype was counted only a few times. The V gene is TRBV12-3 or TRBV12-4, the J gene TRBJ2-5; D unclear. With 2 bases removed from V and 5 bases from J, the gap between germline ends came to 9 bases. The CDR3 runs to 13 residues. The CDR3: CASSLWAPETQYF. The CDR3 DNA reads TGTGCCAGCAGTTTATGGGCTCCGGAGACCCAGTACTTC.

The chain employs TRBV24-1 and TRBJ2-1; D is unclear. Trimming took off 11 bases at V and 6 bases at J, with 10 bases between the two ends. Germline V CDR1 and CDR2: KGHDR, SFDVKD. The CDR3 covers 11 residues. The CDR3 sequence is CAIKWGNEQFF. CDR3 in DNA: TGTGCCATCAAATGGGGCAATGAGCAGTTCTTC.

This chain's CDR3 is CASSEYRGLNSPLHF. CDR3 DNA: TGTGCCAGCAGTGAATACAGGGGTCTTAATTCACCCCTCCACTTT. The chain recombines TRBV25-1 with TRBJ1-6, with a possible D match to TRBD1 (6 bases). Germline-derived CDR1 and CDR2 are MGHDK and SYGVNS. This CDR3 region has 15 residues. V dropped 0 bases and J dropped 6 bases, with 9 bases sitting between them.

This chain connects TRBV6-6 to TRBJ1-6, with 7 nucleotides matching TRBD1. The germline V gene has CDR1 MNHNY and CDR2 SVGAGI (reference sequence). Unmatched junction bases numbered 5, after V lost 6 bases and J lost 0 bases. The length of the CDR3 is 16 residues. CDR3 protein: CASSLQGSSYNSPLHF. The DNA for the CDR3 is TGTGCCAGCAGCTTACAGGGGAGCTCCTATAATTCACCCCTCCACTTT.

This clonotype was detected a few times. The chain's CDR3 is CASGSTRVYSGANVLTF. The CDR3 region has the DNA TGTGCTAGTGGTTCCACCAGGGTATACTCTGGGGCCAACGTCCTGACTTTC. V and J are TRBV12-5 and TRBJ2-6, with a possible D match to TRBD1 (5 bases). The CDR3 has 17 amino acids. Germline CDR1 LGHNT, CDR2 FRNRAP. V lost 4 bases and J lost 0, with 13 bases in between.

This clonotype was seen more than once but under ten times. The V and J genes are TRBV15 and TRBJ2-7, with D unclear. V lost 0 bases and J lost 3, with 9 bases in between. CDR1 is LNHNV and CDR2 is YYDKDF in the germline V gene (reference sequence). The CDR3 is 14 amino acids. CDR3 sequence reads: CATSRDKAGYEQYF. In DNA, the CDR3 is TGTGCCACCAGCAGAGATAAGGCAGGCTACGAGCAGTACTTC.

This chain joins TRBV15 and TRBJ1-4; possible D gene TRBD1, 6 bases. The CDR3 sequence is 16 residues long. The germline V and J ends were trimmed by 0 bases and 4 bases, with 12 bases remaining between them. Germline-derived CDR1 and CDR2 are LNHNV and YYDKDF (reference sequence). CDR3 in DNA: TGTGCCACCAGCAGAGAAGGAGCAGGGGTTAATGAAAAACTGTTTTTT. Translating it yields CATSREGAGVNEKLFF.

The chain uses TRBV5-1 and TRBJ2-5, with a tentative D call TRBD2 (5 bases). Gene TRBJ2-7 matches the end of the DNA better, so the J call may be wrong. The CDR3 length is 12 residues. The V gene's germline CDR1 is SGHRS and CDR2 YFSETQ. The CDR3 region has the DNA TGCGCCAGCTCACCGCGGGTCCACGAGCAGTACTTC. Encoded protein: CASSPRVHEQYF.

The V gene is TRBV11-2, the J gene TRBJ2-6; D is unclear. The germline V and J ends were trimmed by 1 base and 2 bases, with 6 bases remaining between them. Germline values: CDR1 SGHAT, CDR2 FQNNGV. The CDR3 totals 15 residues. CDR3 in amino acids: CASSLVHTGANVLTF. The CDR3 DNA sequence: TGTGCCAGCAGCTTAGTTCATACTGGGGCCAACGTCCTGACTTTC.

The genes are TRBV27 and TRBJ2-1, with D maybe TRBD2 (6 bases). Per the germline V gene, CDR1 is MNHEY and CDR2 is SMNVEV (reference sequence). The CDR3 extends over 16 amino acids. With 3 bases removed from V and 6 bases from J, the gap between germline ends came to 18 bases. CDR3 coding DNA: TGTGCCAGCAGTTTTAGCGCGTTCGGGAGCCCCAATGAGCAGTTCTTC. It codes for CASSFSAFGSPNEQFF.

V gene TRBV7-2 combines with J gene TRBJ2-1, with TRBD2 matching over 7 bases. The DNA end is a closer match to TRBJ2-7, so the J assignment may be wrong. Germline values: CDR1 SGHTA, CDR2 FQGNSA. The CDR3 is 15 residues long. The CDR3 region is CASSLKAGIDNEQYF. CDR3 nucleotide sequence: TGTGCCAGCAGCTTGAAAGCGGGAATAGACAATGAGCAGTACTTC.

This chain connects TRBV11-2 to TRBJ2-1, with 12 bases aligning to TRBD2. After removal of 0 bases from V and 7 bases from J, the junction contained 10 bases not matched to a gene. CDR1 SGHAT and CDR2 FQNNGV come from the germline V gene. The CDR3 has 18 residues. The CDR3 is CASSLDRLAGAALNEQFF. The CDR3 coding sequence is TGTGCCAGCAGCTTAGACCGACTAGCGGGAGCCGCCCTGAATGAGCAGTTCTTC. Drawing the rest from reference TRBV11-2 and TRBJ2-1, the complete variable domain is EAGVAQSPRYKIIEKRQSVAFWCNPISGHATLYWYQQILGQGPKLLIQFQNNGVVDDSQLPKDRFSAERLKGVDSTLKIQPAKLEDSAVYLCASSLDRLAGAALNEQFFGPGTRLTVL.

This sequence joins TRBV9 and TRBJ2-3; 10 nucleotides line up with TRBD1. Trimming at V came to 0 bases and at J to 2 bases, leaving 3 bases not matched to a gene. CDR1 and CDR2 (germline): SGDLS, YYNGEE. The CDR3 runs to 16 residues. The CDR3 loop reads CASSVVGTGATDTQYF. The CDR3 DNA reads as TGTGCCAGCAGCGTAGTGGGGACAGGGGCCACAGATACGCAGTATTTT. The whole variable domain, remainder taken from reference TRBV9 and TRBJ2-3, is DSGVTQTPKHLITATGQRVTLRCSPRSGDLSVYWYQQSLDQGLQFLIQYYNGEERAKGNILERFSAQQFPDLHSELNLSSLELGDSALYFCASSVVGTGATDTQYFGPGTRLTVL.

The chain recombines TRBV5-6 with TRBJ2-1; 8 bases agree with TRBD1. The J call may be mistaken, given a closer DNA end match to TRBJ2-7. The CDR3 totals 14 residues. Germline CDR1 and CDR2: SGHDT and YYEEEE. CDR3 nucleotides: TGTGCCAGCGAACCAGGGGGCTCCTACAATGAGCAGTACTTC. It codes for CASEPGGSYNEQYF.

Notes on this clonotype: A read error is possible here, since a much larger clone lies one base away. This chain uses TRBV9 with TRBJ2-3; TRBD2 aligns across 7 bases. The CDR3 length is 15 residues. Germline V lookup: CDR1 SGDLS, CDR2 YYNGEE. The trim removed 7 bases at V and 2 bases at J, leaving 10 bases unmatched. CDR3 amino acids: CASGEGSGVTDTQYF. In DNA, the CDR3 is TGTGCCAGCGGCGAGGGGAGCGGGGTCACAGATACGCAGTATTTT.